This TCR beta chain is drawn from a study of CD8 T cells in Susac syndrome. CDR1 is GTSNPN, CDR2 SVGIG, per germline (reference sequence). V gave up 2 bases and J gave up 6 bases, with 14 bases separating them. The CDR3 is 13 amino acids. Random hexamers were used to reverse transcribe the RNA input (about 0.45 to 1 ug). TCRdb used MiXCR to reprocess the immunoSEQ multiplex PCR reads, holding one entry per CDR3 protein. The profile shows some 130,000 distinct CDR3 sequences, approximately 94% of them singletons. The sequenced sample was CD4+ T cells from PBMCs. The chain recombines TRBV30 with TRBJ2-7, with TRBD1 as a possible D gene (6 bases). This TCR derives from a human donor with multiple sclerosis. CDR3 protein: CAWSKGDLGEQYF. In DNA form, the CDR3 reads TGTGCCTGGAGTAAGGGGGATCTCGGCGAGCAGTACTTC. The entire variable domain, with the rest obtained from reference TRBV30 and TRBJ2-7, is as follows: SQTIHQWPATLVQPVGSPLSLECTVEGTSNPNLYWYRQAAGRGLQLLFYSVGIGQISSEVPQNLSASRPQDRQFILSSKKLLLSDSGFYLCAWSKGDLGEQYFGPGTRLTVT.